One and the same sample provided the 26 T cell receptor beta chains below, sequenced in a study of lymphopenia after photon versus proton radiotherapy. Assay used: immunoSEQ multiplex PCR; TCRdb lists only in-frame clones, some missing. The sample has more than 45,000 clones; about 81% are singletons. Here the sequenced sample was peripheral blood, taken from a patient treated with proton-based radiotherapy. Every receptor here comes from a man aged 55 to 70 with pancreatic cancer.

The chain recombines TRBV7-6 with TRBJ1-1; 7 bases are a match to TRBD1. The junction had 11 bases not matched to a gene; V was cut back by 6 bases and J by 7 bases. The CDR3 is 14 residues long. Looked up from germline, CDR1 is SGHVS and CDR2 is FNYEAQ. In DNA, the CDR3 is TGTGCCAGCAGTCAAGGGGGCGGGCAGGGTGAAGCTTTCTTT. It is translated as CASSQGGGQGEAFF. The variable domain in full, completed from reference TRBV7-6 and TRBJ1-1, reads GAGVSQSPRYKVTKRGQDVALRCDPISGHVSLYWYRQALGQGPEFLTYFNYEAQQDKSGLPNDRFSAERPEGSISTLTIQRTEQRDSAMYRCASSQGGGQGEAFFGQGTRLTVV.

The CDR3 region has the DNA TGTGCCAGCAGCCCCCCAGGACAGCCCGAAGAGCAGTTCTTC. Its protein product is CASSPPGQPEEQFF. The V and J genes are TRBV13 and TRBJ2-1; D is possibly TRBD1 (6 bases). The ends were cut back, 5 bases at V and 10 bases at J, with 18 bases in the middle. The CDR3 extends over 14 amino acids. Germline values: CDR1 PRHDT, CDR2 FYEKMQ (reference sequence).

There are a few counts of this clone. This chain joins TRBV11-2 and TRBJ1-4; tentatively, D is TRBD1 (5 bases). There are 16 residues in the CDR3. The V end was cut by 2 bases, the J end by 10 bases, with 20 bases between. Germline-derived CDR1 and CDR2 are SGHAT and FQNNGV. The CDR3 loop reads CASSLQWGDLVGKLFF. The CDR3, as DNA: TGTGCCAGCAGCTTACAGTGGGGCGATTTAGTTGGAAAACTGTTTTTT. Variable domain in full (rest from reference TRBV11-2 and TRBJ1-4): EAGVAQSPRYKIIEKRQSVAFWCNPISGHATLYWYQQILGQGPKLLIQFQNNGVVDDSQLPKDRFSAERLKGVDSTLKIQPAKLEDSAVYLCASSLQWGDLVGKLFFGSGTQLSVL.

The count of this clone is one. The gene calls are TRBV2 and TRBJ2-5; D perhaps matches TRBD1 (6 bases). The V gene's germline CDR1 is SNHLY and CDR2 FYNNEI. CDR3 size: 15 residues. The germline V and J ends were trimmed by 1 base and 6 bases, with 15 bases remaining between them. CDR3 coding DNA: TGTGCCAGCAGTGAAGTGGGGCAGGGGCCGAAGACCCAGTACTTC. It translates to CASSEVGQGPKTQYF. Supplemented by reference TRBV2 and TRBJ2-5, the full variable domain reads EPEVTQTPSHQVTQMGQEVILRCVPISNHLYFYWYRQILGQKVEFLVSFYNNEISEKSEIFDDQFSVERPDGSNFTLKIRSTKLEDSAMYFCASSEVGQGPKTQYFGPGTRLLVL.

This rearrangement joins TRBV11-2 to TRBJ2-5; D is uncertain. This CDR3 region has 14 residues. The germline CDR1 and CDR2 sequences are SGHAT and FQNNGV. V was cut by 5 bases and J by 1 base, with 11 bases left in between. The chain's CDR3 is CASSVRATQETQYF. The CDR3, as DNA: TGTGCCAGCAGCGTCCGGGCCACCCAAGAGACCCAGTACTTC.

This clone was counted only a few times. The rearrangement uses TRBV4-2 and TRBJ2-2, with 9 bases aligning to TRBD2. Looked up from germline, CDR1 is LGHNA and CDR2 is YNFKEQ. CDR3 size: 19 residues. V shed 3 bases, J shed 1 base, and the junction held 12 bases outside the gene matches. The DNA of the CDR3 is TGTGCCAGCAGCCAGGGAGCGGCTAGCGGGAACCTGAACACCGGGGAGCTGTTTTTT. Encoded protein: CASSQGAASGNLNTGELFF.

The chain combines TRBV7-6 with TRBJ1-1; weak D call: TRBD1 (5 bases). CDR1 and CDR2 from the germline V gene are SGHVS and FNYEAQ. Trimming took off 0 bases at V and 2 bases at J, with 10 bases between the two ends. This CDR3 has 15 residues. CDR3 amino acids: CASSLAQGTNTEAFF. CDR3 nucleotide sequence: TGTGCCAGCAGCTTAGCGCAGGGTACAAACACTGAAGCTTTCTTT. Full variable domain (outside the CDR3, taken from reference TRBV7-6 and TRBJ1-1): GAGVSQSPRYKVTKRGQDVALRCDPISGHVSLYWYRQALGQGPEFLTYFNYEAQQDKSGLPNDRFSAERPEGSISTLTIQRTEQRDSAMYRCASSLAQGTNTEAFFGQGTRLTVV.

This clone came up a few times. The chain recombines TRBV7-9 with TRBJ2-1, with 8 bases lining up with TRBD2. The germline V gene has CDR1 SEHNR and CDR2 FQNEAQ (reference sequence). The CDR3 spans 19 residues. J lost 4 bases, V lost 5 bases, and 19 bases had no gene match. The CDR3 sequence: CASSRLARKNARTYNEQFF. DNA for the CDR3: TGTGCCAGCAGCCGACTAGCGCGAAAAAACGCCCGCACTTACAATGAGCAGTTCTTC.

The rearrangement joins TRBV30 to TRBJ2-1; D not resolved. The CDR3 has 11 residues. The germline V and J ends were trimmed by 0 bases and 15 bases, with 12 bases remaining between them. The germline V gene encodes CDR1 GTSNPN and CDR2 SVGIG (reference sequence). CDR3 loop: CAWSVTAKAFF. CDR3 nucleotides: TGTGCCTGGAGTGTAACAGCGAAGGCGTTCTTC.

V usage is TRBV30 and J usage is TRBJ1-4, with D possibly being TRBD1 (6 bases). V gave up 5 bases and J gave up 8 bases, with 15 bases separating them. This CDR3 has 13 amino acids. Germline V gene lookup returns CDR1 GTSNPN and CDR2 SVGIG (reference sequence). This CDR3 is CAWAGTRVEKLFF. Written as DNA, the CDR3 is TGTGCCTGGGCCGGGACAAGGGTAGAAAAACTGTTTTTT.

The chain employs TRBV11-2 and TRBJ2-3; TRBD2 is a possible D gene (5 bases). CDR3 length: 14 residues. From germline, CDR1 is SGHAT and CDR2 FQNNGV. V lost 2 bases and J lost 1, with 7 bases in between. CDR3 sequence: CASSLLAGTDTQYF. In nucleotides, the CDR3 is TGTGCCAGCAGCTTACTAGCAGGCACAGATACGCAGTATTTT.

V usage is TRBV6-6 and J usage is TRBJ2-7; 7 positions agree with TRBD2. J gave up 2 bases and V 7 bases, and 8 bases lay outside the gene matches. Germline loops: CDR1 MNHNY, CDR2 SVGAGI (reference sequence). The CDR3 spans 14 residues. The CDR3 reads CASNQAGPPYEQYF. The CDR3 region has the DNA TGTGCCAGCAATCAAGCGGGACCACCCTACGAGCAGTACTTC.

J is TRBJ2-7 and V is TRBV4-1, with 8 bases lining up with TRBD2. Per the germline V gene, CDR1 is MGHRA and CDR2 is YSYEKL. CDR3 length equals 14 residues. With V trimmed by 1 base and J by 6 bases, 5 bases remained unmatched. CDR3: CASSQVAGGGEQYF. Written as DNA, the CDR3 is TGCGCCAGCAGCCAAGTCGCGGGAGGAGGCGAGCAGTACTTC.

The rearrangement joins TRBV18 to TRBJ2-5; 7 nucleotides match TRBD1. With 0 bases clipped from V and 2 bases from J, the junction kept 6 bases outside the gene matches. The V gene's germline CDR1 is KGHSH and CDR2 LQKENI. The CDR3 length is 16 residues. The CDR3 sequence: CASSPPLGGLQETQYF. The DNA of the CDR3 is TGTGCCAGCTCACCACCGTTAGGGGGCTTGCAAGAGACCCAGTACTTC.

CDR3 coding DNA: TGTGCCAGCAGCGTAAGGTCTAGCGGACTCTCCTACAATGAGCAGTTCTTC. Amino acid sequence: CASSVRSSGLSYNEQFF. This chain joins TRBV9 and TRBJ2-1, with 7 bases identical to TRBD2. The CDR3 runs 17 residues. From germline, CDR1 is SGDLS and CDR2 YYNGEE. Losses at the gene ends were 1 base for V and 0 bases for J; bases not matched to a gene: 7.

The chain is built from TRBV19 and TRBJ2-2; a possible D gene is TRBD1 (6 bases). CDR1 and CDR2 (germline): LNHDA, SQIVND (reference sequence). The CDR3 runs 14 residues. V was shortened by 8 bases and J by 0 bases, with 10 bases between the two germline ends. DNA of the CDR3: TGTGCCAGTTTTCAGGGGCCGAACACCGGGGAGCTGTTTTTT. It encodes CASFQGPNTGELFF. Full variable domain (rest looked up from reference TRBV19 and TRBJ2-2): DGGITQSPKYLFRKEGQNVTLSCEQNLNHDAMYWYRQDPGQGLRLIYYSQIVNDFQKGDIAEGYSVSREKKESFPLTVTSAQKNPTAFYLCASFQGPNTGELFFGEGSRLTVL.

This clone was detected only once. The V and J genes are TRBV29-1 and TRBJ2-3; 9 bases map to TRBD2. CDR1 SQVTM and CDR2 ANQGSEA come from the germline V gene. CDR3 length: 13 residues. J gave up 3 bases and V 8 bases, and 6 bases lay outside the gene matches. The chain's CDR3 is CSLLAGVTDTQYF. In DNA, the CDR3 is TGCAGCTTGTTAGCGGGAGTGACAGATACGCAGTATTTT.

The chain carries TRBV27 and TRBJ2-1, with unresolved D. The CDR3 extends over 13 amino acids. Germline V gives CDR1 MNHEY, CDR2 SMNVEV (reference sequence). Trimming stripped 6 bases from V and 4 bases from J, with 10 bases between. DNA for the CDR3: TGTGCCAGCAGGGATACAATTTACAATGAGCAGTTCTTC. Amino acid sequence: CASRDTIYNEQFF.

Concerning this clone: The junction departs from the called germline gene at one end, perhaps through a read error. This chain joins TRBV7-7 and TRBJ2-2, with D possibly called TRBD1 or TRBD2 (6 bases each). This CDR3 region has 13 residues. The germline V gene encodes CDR1 SSHAT and CDR2 FNYEAQ (reference sequence). The chain's CDR3 is CASSRSQGTQLFF. The CDR3 DNA is TGTGCTAGCAGCCGTTCGCAGGGGACTCAGCTGTTTTTT. Combining the CDR3 with reference TRBV7-7 and TRBJ2-2 gives the whole variable domain GAGVSQSPRYKVTKRGQDVTLRCDPISSHATLYWYQQALGQGPEFLTYFNYEAQPDKSGLPSDRFSAERPEGSISTLTIQRTEQRDSAMYRCASSRSQGTQLFFGEGSRLTVL.

This clone was detected only once. This chain links TRBV2 with TRBJ1-1; D is possibly TRBD1 (6 bases). The germline gives CDR1 SNHLY, CDR2 FYNNEI. CDR3 size: 15 residues. The V end was cut by 5 bases, the J end by 5 bases, with 18 bases between. In DNA, the CDR3 is TGTGCCAGCAGTCGCAGTACAGGGACGGCGACTGAAGCTTTCTTT. Protein: CASSRSTGTATEAFF.

This chain connects TRBV28 to TRBJ2-1, with D perhaps matching TRBD1 or TRBD2 (5 bases each). The CDR3 is 19 amino acids. The V end was cut by 7 bases, the J end by 6 bases, with 31 bases between. In germline, CDR1 is MDHEN, CDR2 SYDVKM. CDR3 DNA sequence: TGTGCCAGCACCCCGGGACCCATAAAGAGAGGGGCCCCAAGCAATGAGCAGTTCTTC. Its translation: CASTPGPIKRGAPSNEQFF.

This clone showed up just a few times. V gene TRBV28 combines with J gene TRBJ1-5; TRBD1 agrees at 9 bases. Germline CDR1 is MDHEN and CDR2 is SYDVKM. The CDR3 totals 16 residues. V trimming: 5 bases; J trimming: 0 bases; junction bases outside the gene matches: 5. The CDR3 protein is CASSTGTGNSNQPQHF. The CDR3 DNA is TGTGCCAGCAGTACAGGGACAGGGAATAGCAATCAGCCCCAGCATTTT.

The table lists this clone with a few counts. The chain carries TRBV7-8 and TRBJ2-3, with D possibly being TRBD2 (5 bases). V was clipped by 8 bases and J by 2 bases, with 14 bases between them. The CDR3 extends over 14 amino acids. Germline lookup yields CDR1 SGHVS and CDR2 FQNEAQ. The chain's CDR3 is CASVTGIPTDTQYF. The CDR3 nucleotides are TGTGCCAGCGTCACCGGGATCCCCACAGATACGCAGTATTTT.

The chain carries TRBV6-1 and TRBJ1-6; D uncertain. Trimming removed 8 bases at V and 7 bases at J, with 12 bases between. The CDR3 runs to 13 residues. The germline gives CDR1 MNHNS, CDR2 SASEGT. CDR3: CASSISFNSPLHF. CDR3 in DNA: TGTGCCAGCTCCATCTCATTCAATTCACCCCTCCACTTT.

The genes are TRBV5-1 and TRBJ2-1; no clear D gene. Trimming cost V 0 bases and J 14 bases, with 15 bases left between them. Germline V gene lookup returns CDR1 SGHRS and CDR2 YFSETQ. The CDR3 sequence is 13 residues long. This CDR3 is CASSLDRQDGKFF. CDR3 DNA sequence: TGCGCCAGCAGCTTGGATCGGCAAGATGGGAAGTTCTTC.

CDR3 sequence reads: CASSLSDGYEQYF. The CDR3 DNA reads as TGTGCCAGCAGCTTAAGCGACGGCTACGAGCAGTACTTC. The J gene is TRBJ2-7, the V gene TRBV11-3; unclear D gene. From germline, CDR1 is SGHNT and CDR2 YENEEA. The CDR3 loop spans 13 amino acids. The V and J ends lost 2 bases and 3 bases respectively, with 8 bases between them.